Below are 23 T cell receptor beta chains sequenced from a single sample in a study of T-cell reconstitution after alpha-beta-depleted transplantation in children. Unique molecular identifiers were used in preparing the TCRbeta library. TCRdb itself ran the PCR reads through MiXCR, one entry per CDR3 protein. Of under 250,000 distinct CDR3 sequences listed, around 7% are singletons. The sample was PBMCs, taken before TCRalphabeta/CD19-depleted stem cell transplant. Source of these receptors: a boy aged 2 to 10 with acute lymphoblastic leukemia, due to receive a stem cell transplant.

The J gene is TRBJ1-2, the V gene TRBV28; D unresolved. V lost 10 bases, J lost 3 bases, and 6 bases lay in between. Germline-derived CDR1 and CDR2 are MDHEN and SYDVKM. CDR3 length: 10 residues. Here the CDR3 DNA reads TGTGCCACCCAATACTATGGCTACACCTTC. Residues: CATQYYGYTF.

In this sample, this clonotype turned up many times. J is TRBJ2-3 and V is TRBV6-5; D may correspond to TRBD1 or TRBD2 (6 bases each). CDR3 length: 15 residues. V was trimmed by 0 bases and J by 2 bases, leaving 9 bases between them. In germline, CDR1 is MNHEY, CDR2 SVGAGI. CDR3 sequence reads: CASSYSGGPTDTQYF. The CDR3 DNA is TGTGCCAGCAGTTACTCGGGGGGCCCCACAGATACGCAGTATTTT.

Only a few counts were recorded for this clonotype. The genes are TRBV5-1 and TRBJ2-3; 8 positions agree with TRBD2. Losses at the gene ends were 0 bases for V and 5 bases for J; bases not matched to a gene: 8. CDR3 size: 16 residues. The V gene's germline CDR1 is SGHRS and CDR2 YFSETQ. The CDR3 nucleotides are TGCGCCAGCAGCTTGGTCCCAGCGGGAGTGGGAGATACGCAGTATTTT. Amino acid sequence: CASSLVPAGVGDTQYF.

This clonotype was seen many times. The chain employs TRBV4-3 and TRBJ2-3; D is uncertain. Germline V gene sequence: CDR1 LGHNA, CDR2 YSLEER. This CDR3 is built from 15 residues. V lost 4 bases to trimming and J lost 2 bases, with 13 bases between them. This chain's CDR3 is CASSPRARVTDTQYF. CDR3 bases: TGCGCCAGCAGCCCCCGAGCCCGGGTCACAGATACGCAGTATTTT.

CDR3 sequence (DNA): TGCGCCAGCAGCCAAACCCTAGAAGCGGGCAATGAGCAGTTCTTC. As protein: CASSQTLEAGNEQFF. V usage is TRBV4-3 and J usage is TRBJ2-1; tentative D call: TRBD2 (6 bases). CDR1 is LGHNA and CDR2 is YSLEER in the germline V gene. Trimming stripped 2 bases from V and 6 bases from J, with 14 bases between. CDR3 length: 15 residues.

This clonotype appeared many times. This sequence joins TRBV7-9 and TRBJ1-1; D is unresolved. Trimming left V 6 bases short and J 6 bases short, with 11 bases between. Per germline, CDR1 SEHNR and CDR2 FQNEAQ (reference sequence). This CDR3 region has 12 residues. In nucleotides, the CDR3 is TGTGCCAGCAGTTTGTTGACACCTGAAGCTTTCTTT. This sequence encodes CASSLLTPEAFF.

This clonotype was observed at least ten times. The chain is built from TRBV29-1 and TRBJ1-4, with a possible D match to TRBD1 (5 bases). Between the trimmed V and J ends, which lost 1 base and 0 bases, there was a span of 6 bases. CDR3 length equals 14 residues. Germline V gene lookup returns CDR1 SQVTM and CDR2 ANQGSEA. For the CDR3, the DNA is TGCAGCGTTGAAGGACAGTCAACTAATGAAAAACTGTTTTTT. Protein product: CSVEGQSTNEKLFF.

There are many counts of this clonotype. The chain combines TRBV6-5 with TRBJ2-1, with 7 bases identical to TRBD2. CDR1 is MNHEY, CDR2 SVGAGI, per germline. Losses at the gene ends were 0 bases for V and 5 bases for J; bases not matched to a gene: 1. The CDR3 is 14 residues long. CDR3 nucleotide sequence: TGTGCCAGCAGTTACTCGCTAGCGGACAATGAGCAGTTCTTC. Protein product: CASSYSLADNEQFF.

Concerning this clonotype itself: The junction and the germline gene differ at one end; a read error may be behind it. The CDR3 DNA is TGTTCCAGCAGCTTAGTAGGGGGAAGCTCCTACGAGCAGTACTTC. It yields the protein CSSSLVGGSSYEQYF. The chain uses TRBV7-6 and TRBJ2-7, with D perhaps matching TRBD1 (6 bases). This CDR3 is built from 15 residues. Per germline, CDR1 SGHVS and CDR2 FNYEAQ.

The chain has TRBV28 and TRBJ2-4; possibly TRBD1 for D (6 bases). V shed 5 bases and J shed 0 bases, with 14 bases lying between them. The CDR3 has 16 amino acids. CDR1 and CDR2 (germline): MDHEN, SYDVKM. CDR3 in DNA: TGTGCCAGCAGTCCCCACACAGGGCTAGCCAAAAACATTCAGTACTTC. Translation: CASSPHTGLAKNIQYF.

A few counts support this clonotype. CDR3 DNA sequence: TGTGCCAGCAGCTTAGGCTTGCGACAGGGAAGTACTGAAGCTTTCTTT. This codes for CASSLGLRQGSTEAFF. The rearrangement joins TRBV7-9 to TRBJ1-1; 7 bases align to TRBD1. CDR1 SEHNR and CDR2 FQNEAQ come from the germline V gene (reference sequence). The CDR3 is made up of 16 amino acids. The ends lost 1 base at V and 5 bases at J; junction bases unmatched: 10.

In this sample, this clonotype turned up many times. V gene TRBV27 combines with J gene TRBJ1-1; D remains ambiguous. The CDR3 sequence is 16 residues long. The V gene lost 8 bases and the J gene lost 1 base, with 20 bases spanning the gap. Per germline, CDR1 MNHEY and CDR2 SMNVEV (reference sequence). The CDR3: CASLLTPFLGNTEAFF. CDR3 sequence (DNA): TGTGCCAGCCTCCTAACCCCCTTTTTGGGGAACACTGAAGCTTTCTTT.

This clonotype was counted at least ten times. The rearrangement joins TRBV18 to TRBJ1-4; 8 nucleotides line up with TRBD1. This CDR3 has 16 residues. Germline CDR1 is KGHSH and CDR2 is LQKENI. Trimming cost V 2 bases and J 8 bases; bases outside gene matches: 10. The CDR3 sequence: CASSPTQDREREKLFF. The CDR3 DNA reads TGTGCCAGCTCACCAACACAGGACAGGGAGCGAGAAAAACTGTTTTTT.

The J gene is TRBJ1-3, the V gene TRBV28; possible D gene TRBD1, 5 bases. Germline CDR1 is MDHEN and CDR2 is SYDVKM. This CDR3 is 12 amino acids long. The germline V and J ends were trimmed by 8 bases and 5 bases, with 10 bases remaining between them. This chain's CDR3 is CASRRERNTIYF. Written as DNA, the CDR3 is TGTGCCAGCCGCAGGGAGAGAAACACCATATATTTT.

This clonotype was counted ten times or more. V usage is TRBV27 and J usage is TRBJ2-2, with unresolved D. The CDR3 totals 15 residues. V lost 2 bases to trimming and J lost 6 bases, with 13 bases between them. Looked up from germline, CDR1 is MNHEY and CDR2 is SMNVEV (reference sequence). The CDR3 DNA follows: TGTGCCAGCAGTTTAAATCGGGCCAGCGCCGGGGAGCTGTTTTTT. It specifies CASSLNRASAGELFF.

This clonotype was recorded at least ten times. The J gene is TRBJ2-1, the V gene TRBV7-2, with 7 bases that match TRBD2. Trimming at V came to 3 bases and at J to 6 bases, leaving 11 bases not matched to a gene. CDR1 and CDR2 (germline): SGHTA, FQGNSA. The CDR3 runs 16 residues. The CDR3 DNA is TGTGCCAGCAGCTTTTCAGGAAGCGGGATGCGCAATGAGCAGTTCTTC. Encoded protein: CASSFSGSGMRNEQFF.

The chain employs TRBV30 and TRBJ2-2, with 9 bases lining up with TRBD1. CDR3 length: 15 amino acids. V lost 2 bases, J lost 5 bases, and 6 bases stayed unmatched. Germline CDR1 reads GTSNPN; CDR2 reads SVGIG (reference sequence). CDR3 in DNA: TGTGCCTGGAGTATCCAGACAGGGGGAACCGGGGAGCTGTTTTTT. This encodes CAWSIQTGGTGELFF.

In this sample, this clonotype turned up many times. The chain combines TRBV11-2 with TRBJ1-1; no firm D call. Germline CDR1 SGHAT, CDR2 FQNNGV. The V end was cut by 5 bases, the J end by 0 bases, with 13 bases between. The CDR3 sequence is 15 residues long. CDR3 nucleotide sequence: TGTGCCAGCAGCCCCGGGCGGCAGCTGAACACTGAAGCTTTCTTT. It yields the protein CASSPGRQLNTEAFF. The variable domain in full, with the rest retrieved from reference TRBV11-2 and TRBJ1-1, is EAGVAQSPRYKIIEKRQSVAFWCNPISGHATLYWYQQILGQGPKLLIQFQNNGVVDDSQLPKDRFSAERLKGVDSTLKIQPAKLEDSAVYLCASSPGRQLNTEAFFGQGTRLTVV.

The chain employs TRBV30 and TRBJ2-7; TRBD2 matches at 9 bases. The CDR3 has 14 amino acids. The V gene's germline CDR1 is GTSNPN and CDR2 SVGIG (reference sequence). Losses at the gene ends were 2 bases for V and 7 bases for J; bases not matched to a gene: 9. CDR3 region: CAWSMAGGTGEQYF. As DNA, the CDR3 is TGTGCCTGGAGTATGGCGGGAGGGACGGGAGAGCAGTACTTC.

Ten or more counts support this clonotype. As DNA, the CDR3 is TGTGCCACCAGCAGATCGCCGGGACAGGGGACAGATACGCAGTATTTT. Translating gives CATSRSPGQGTDTQYF. The rearrangement links TRBV15 to TRBJ2-3; 10 bases are a match to TRBD1. The CDR3 contains 16 residues. The V gene's germline CDR1 is LNHNV and CDR2 YYDKDF (reference sequence). J gave up 3 bases and V 2 bases, and 5 bases lay outside the gene matches.

CDR3 in DNA: TGTGCCAGCAGTTTAAAGTTCTCGGGGGGAGAGACCCAGTACTTC. Protein: CASSLKFSGGETQYF. This chain connects TRBV6-2 or TRBV6-3 to TRBJ2-5; 7 bases map to TRBD2. Germline V lookup: CDR1 MNHEY, CDR2 SVGEGT. V lost 4 bases, J lost 4 bases, and 9 bases stayed unmatched. This CDR3 region has 15 residues.

The chain has TRBV3-1 and TRBJ1-4; D might be TRBD1 (5 bases). From germline, CDR1 is LGHDT and CDR2 YNNKEL (reference sequence). The ends were cut back, 0 bases at V and 10 bases at J, with 12 bases in the middle. The CDR3 consists of 14 residues. The CDR3 nucleotides are TGTGCCAGCAGCCAAGATCGAAATGGGGGAAAACTGTTTTTT. It yields the protein CASSQDRNGGKLFF. The whole variable domain, filled in from reference TRBV3-1 and TRBJ1-4, reads DTAVSQTPKYLVTQMGNDKSIKCEQNLGHDTMYWYKQDSKKFLKIMFSYNNKELIINETVPNRFSPKSPDKAHLNLHINSLELGDSAVYFCASSQDRNGGKLFFGSGTQLSVL.

This clonotype appeared a few times. The V gene is TRBV7-2, the J gene TRBJ1-1; TRBD1 might be the D (6 bases). There are 16 residues in the CDR3. With 10 bases removed from V and 3 bases from J, the gap between germline ends came to 24 bases. In germline, CDR1 is SGHTA, CDR2 FQGNSA. The CDR3 DNA is TGTGCCACCCGAAGGGCGGGGGCGAGTAAAGACACTGAAGCTTTCTTT. Translating gives CATRRAGASKDTEAFF.